This TCR beta chain was found in a study of shared clonotypes between healthy human individuals (TCRdb year 2020). Notes on the research overall: A few men and two women, aged 18 to 49 years, made up the cohort. Different laboratories and diverse techniques were used to prepare libraries and sequence TCR repertoires, to increase sequencing depth and limit assay-specific biases. The study deeply sequenced blood TCR repertoires of five healthy adults to estimate repertoire size and the extent of clonotype sharing between individuals. Each donor's leukapheresis produced roughly between roughly 0.85 and 9.5 billion PBMCs. For each donor, CD4 naive and CD4 memory were each run on three plates, CD8 naive on two plates, and CD8 memory on one plate. Paper-wide results and their limitations: Pairwise subsampling indicated that sequencing depth was expected to affect the degree of clonotype sharing among donors. The genetic and exposure-history diversity represented was limited by the small number of donors. Even with the large sequencing depth, rarefaction of the sorted-subset datasets indicated that sequencing was incomplete. Estimated clonotype richness was generally larger for naive than for memory subsets. Compared with non-shared clonotypes, the clonotypes found in all four sorted-subset donors had higher generation probabilities. Sharing across a handful of donors was observed for approximately 5% of naive CD4, 3.5% of naive CD8, 2% to 2.5% of memory CD4, and approximately 0.41% of memory CD8 clonotypes. Sampling was limited to blood, and TCR repertoires in tissue likely differ from TCR repertoires in blood.

As for this clone: Its cognate antigen has yet to be identified. No base-level quality is on record; no much larger clone is a single base apart.

Using the deep immunoSEQ assay, multiplex PCR amplified TCR CDR3 regions from genomic DNA. Extracted genomic DNA from each cell subset was distributed evenly across all wells of several immunoSEQ 96-well plates, and each plate was treated as a replicate. For sorted subsets, each replicate PCR was loaded with roughly 190 ng genomic DNA, equivalent to 30,000 or so T cell genomes. Purified libraries were measured with a Qubit 3.0 fluorometer, size-checked on a Bioanalyzer 2100, and measured again with the KAPA Library Quantification kit. Every immunoSEQ 96-well plate was sequenced on a dedicated single-read 150-cycle Illumina NextSeq 550 flow cell. Per the authors' processing: Because the immunoSEQ output included only junctional sequences and no quality scores, the filtering could not be the same as the filtering used for full-length reads. Sequences were annotated with PyIR, a Python wrapper for IgBLAST v1.9, using IMGT germline references to assign V/J genes and CDR3. Reads with weak V/J assignments (E-value above 1e-6), missing CDR3, stop codons, out-of-frame junctions, or ambiguous translated residues were removed. A V3J clonotype was defined by an identical inferred V gene, J gene, and CDR3 amino acid sequence. The percentage overlap between two repertoires was calculated by dividing the number of shared unique clonotypes by the size of the smaller repertoire. Repertoire richness was assessed with RTK rarefaction, the Chao1 estimator, and Recon v2.1 estimates of unobserved clonotypes. For all TCRbeta clonotypes obtained by the gDNA method from a few donors, generation probabilities were computed with OLGA. TCRdb obtained this table from immuneACCESS and retained in-frame rearrangements with V and J assigned. These tables miss some clones; where compared with another copy, unresolved V genes account for less than half of the shortfall, and the remainder is unexplained. V and J calls and clone size are copied from that table; D and trimming were computed from the DNA. This sample holds about 380,000 clones; around 96% were observed only once. Clones ranked in the top ten supply 0.32% of the sample.

The germline V gene encodes CDR1 SGHDT and CDR2 YYEEEE. Inclusive of the bounding cysteine and phenylalanine, the CDR3 is 17 residues long. CDR3 DNA is the only sequence kept; it has 51 bases, read in frame from the first base. Unmatched junction bases come to 7, with V trimmed by 2 bases and J by 2 bases. Healthy HIV-negative adults with no recently reported acute infections or vaccinations were included as donors. Every donor was a Caucasian adult residing in Nashville, Tennessee, USA. CD8 memory samples consisted of magnetically selected CD45RO+ cells combined with CCR7-negative CD45RA+ effector memory (TemRA) cells. Blood was obtained by leukapheresis, after which PBMCs were separated by Ficoll-Histopaque density gradient centrifugation and cryopreserved in liquid nitrogen vapor phase. Purity and quantity of every magnetically sorted T cell population were checked by analytical flow cytometry. Each sorted fraction had its genomic DNA isolated and then quantified by UV absorbance on a Nanodrop 2000c.

This receptor was obtained from a man younger than 45 in good health. Input material: memory CD8+ T cells sorted from blood. In light of the paper, this sample's cell subset or site label describes: CD45RO+ cells pooled with CCR7-negative TemRA cells. The chain uses TRBV5-6 and TRBJ1-5; 10 bases in between match TRBD1. The DNA is TGTGCCAGCAGCTTCGCCGGGGACAGGGGTGGCAATCAGCCCCAGCATTTT. Protein translation: CASSFAGDRGGNQPQHF.